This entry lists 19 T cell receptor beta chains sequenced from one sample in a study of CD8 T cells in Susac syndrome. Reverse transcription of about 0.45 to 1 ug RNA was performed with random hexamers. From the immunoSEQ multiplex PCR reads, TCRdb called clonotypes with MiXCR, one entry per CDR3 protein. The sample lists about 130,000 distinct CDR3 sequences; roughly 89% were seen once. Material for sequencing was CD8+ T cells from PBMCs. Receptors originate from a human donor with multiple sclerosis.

DNA of the CDR3: TGTGCCAGCAGTCCGGGACAGGGGTATTCTGGGGAGCTGTTTTTT. Protein sequence: CASSPGQGYSGELFF. The rearrangement uses TRBV13 and TRBJ2-2, with TRBD1 matching 10 bases. The V and J ends lost 6 bases and 8 bases, in that order; junction bases with no gene match: 9. CDR1 and CDR2 from the germline V gene are PRHDT and FYEKMQ (reference sequence). This CDR3 is built from 15 residues.

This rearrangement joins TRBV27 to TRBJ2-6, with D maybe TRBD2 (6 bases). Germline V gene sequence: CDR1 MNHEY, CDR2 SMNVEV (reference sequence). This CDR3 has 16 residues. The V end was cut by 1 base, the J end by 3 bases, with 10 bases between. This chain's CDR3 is CASSLLGGVGANVLTF. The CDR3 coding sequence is TGTGCCAGCAGTTTATTGGGGGGAGTTGGGGCCAACGTCCTGACTTTC.

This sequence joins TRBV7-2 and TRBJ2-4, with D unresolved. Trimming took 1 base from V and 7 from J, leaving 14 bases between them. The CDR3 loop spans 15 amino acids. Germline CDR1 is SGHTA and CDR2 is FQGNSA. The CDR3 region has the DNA TGTGCCAGCAGCTTAGTACGAGTTATGGGGAACATTCAGTACTTC. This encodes CASSLVRVMGNIQYF.

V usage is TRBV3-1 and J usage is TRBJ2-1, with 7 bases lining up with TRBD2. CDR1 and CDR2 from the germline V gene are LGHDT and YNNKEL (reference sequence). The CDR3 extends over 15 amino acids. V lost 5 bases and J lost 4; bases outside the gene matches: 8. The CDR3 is CASSGREGLYNEQFF. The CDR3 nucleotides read TGTGCCAGCAGCGGGAGGGAAGGGTTGTACAATGAGCAGTTCTTC.

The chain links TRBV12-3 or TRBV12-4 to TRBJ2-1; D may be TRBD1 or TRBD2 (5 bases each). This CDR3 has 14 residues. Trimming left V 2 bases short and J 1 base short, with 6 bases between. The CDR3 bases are TGTGCCAGCAGTTTATGGGGGTCCTACAATGAGCAGTTCTTC. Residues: CASSLWGSYNEQFF.

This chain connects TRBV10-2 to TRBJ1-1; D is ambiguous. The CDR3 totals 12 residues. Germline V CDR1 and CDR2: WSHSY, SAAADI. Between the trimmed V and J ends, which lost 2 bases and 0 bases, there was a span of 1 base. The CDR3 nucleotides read TGCGCCAGCAGTGAGGTGAACACTGAAGCTTTCTTT. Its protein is CASSEVNTEAFF.

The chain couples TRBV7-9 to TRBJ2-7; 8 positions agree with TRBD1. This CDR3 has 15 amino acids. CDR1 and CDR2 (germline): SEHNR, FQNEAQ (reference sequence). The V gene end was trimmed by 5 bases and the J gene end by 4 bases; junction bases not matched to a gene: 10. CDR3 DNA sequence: TGTGCCAGCAGCCGACCCGGGACAGGAGATTACGAGCAGTACTTC. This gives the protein CASSRPGTGDYEQYF.

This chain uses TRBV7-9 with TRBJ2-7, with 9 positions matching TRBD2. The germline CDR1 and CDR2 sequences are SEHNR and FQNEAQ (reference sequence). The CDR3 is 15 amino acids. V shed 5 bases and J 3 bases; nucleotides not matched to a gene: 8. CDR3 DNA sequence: TGTGCCAGCAGCGGCGCAGGGACTAGCAGCTACGAGCAGTACTTC. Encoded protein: CASSGAGTSSYEQYF.

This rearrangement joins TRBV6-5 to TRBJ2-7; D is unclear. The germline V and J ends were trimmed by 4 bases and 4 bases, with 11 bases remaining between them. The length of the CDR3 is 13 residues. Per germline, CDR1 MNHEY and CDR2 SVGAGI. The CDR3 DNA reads TGTGCCAGCAGTTTAGGGTCACGGTACGAGCAGTACTTC. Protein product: CASSLGSRYEQYF.

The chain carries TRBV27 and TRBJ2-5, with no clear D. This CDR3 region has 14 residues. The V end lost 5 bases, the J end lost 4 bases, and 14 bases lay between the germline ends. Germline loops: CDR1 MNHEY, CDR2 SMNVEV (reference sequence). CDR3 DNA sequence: TGTGCCAGCAGTCCGGGCGTCAGATCAGAGACCCAGTACTTC. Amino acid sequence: CASSPGVRSETQYF.

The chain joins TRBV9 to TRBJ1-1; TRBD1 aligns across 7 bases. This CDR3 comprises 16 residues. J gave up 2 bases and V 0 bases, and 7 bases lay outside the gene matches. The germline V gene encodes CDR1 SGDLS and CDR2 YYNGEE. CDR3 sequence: CASSVGSGGKNTEAFF. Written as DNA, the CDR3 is TGTGCCAGCAGCGTAGGCTCAGGGGGGAAAAACACTGAAGCTTTCTTT.

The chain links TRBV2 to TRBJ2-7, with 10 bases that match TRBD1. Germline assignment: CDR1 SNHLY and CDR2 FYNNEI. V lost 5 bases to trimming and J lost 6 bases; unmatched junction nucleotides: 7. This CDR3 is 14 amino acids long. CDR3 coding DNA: TGTGCCAGCAGTTCCGGGACAGGGGAACTCGAGCAGTACTTC. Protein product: CASSSGTGELEQYF.

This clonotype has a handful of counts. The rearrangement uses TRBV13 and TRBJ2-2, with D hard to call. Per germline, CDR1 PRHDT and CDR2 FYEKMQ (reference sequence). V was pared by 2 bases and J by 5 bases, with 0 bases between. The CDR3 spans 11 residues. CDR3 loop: CASSLTGELFF. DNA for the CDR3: TGTGCCAGCAGCTTAACCGGGGAGCTGTTTTTT.

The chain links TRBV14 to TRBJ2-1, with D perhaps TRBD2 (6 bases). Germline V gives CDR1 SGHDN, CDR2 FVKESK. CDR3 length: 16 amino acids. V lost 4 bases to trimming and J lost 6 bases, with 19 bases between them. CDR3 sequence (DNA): TGTGCCAGCAGCCCCCAGGGCCCCACTAGCATCAATGAGCAGTTCTTC. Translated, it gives CASSPQGPTSINEQFF.

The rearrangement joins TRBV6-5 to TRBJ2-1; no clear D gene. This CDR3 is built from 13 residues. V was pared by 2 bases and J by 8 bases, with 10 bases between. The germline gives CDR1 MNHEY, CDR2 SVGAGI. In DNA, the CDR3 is TGTGCCAGCAGTTACGGGGAACGCGATGAGCAGTTCTTC. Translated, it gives CASSYGERDEQFF.

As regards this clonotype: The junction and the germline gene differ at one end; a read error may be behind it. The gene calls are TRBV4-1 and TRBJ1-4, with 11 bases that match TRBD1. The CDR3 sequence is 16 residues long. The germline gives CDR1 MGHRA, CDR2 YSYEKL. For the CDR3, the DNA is TGCGCCAGCAGCCTGGATTCAGGGACAGGGGGTGAAAAACTATTTTTT. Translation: CASSLDSGTGGEKLFF.

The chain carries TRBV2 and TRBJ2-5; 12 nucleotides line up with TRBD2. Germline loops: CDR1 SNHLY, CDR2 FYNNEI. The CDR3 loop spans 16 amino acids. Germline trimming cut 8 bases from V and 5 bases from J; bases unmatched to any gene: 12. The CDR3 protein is CASSRLDTSGRETQYF. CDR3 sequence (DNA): TGTGCCAGCTCCCGCCTAGATACTAGCGGGAGGGAGACCCAGTACTTC.

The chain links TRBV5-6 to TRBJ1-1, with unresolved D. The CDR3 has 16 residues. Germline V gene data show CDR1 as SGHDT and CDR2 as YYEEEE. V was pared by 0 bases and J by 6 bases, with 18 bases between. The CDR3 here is CASSLGAPTVGAEAFF. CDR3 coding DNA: TGTGCCAGCAGCTTGGGGGCTCCGACGGTGGGAGCTGAAGCTTTCTTT.

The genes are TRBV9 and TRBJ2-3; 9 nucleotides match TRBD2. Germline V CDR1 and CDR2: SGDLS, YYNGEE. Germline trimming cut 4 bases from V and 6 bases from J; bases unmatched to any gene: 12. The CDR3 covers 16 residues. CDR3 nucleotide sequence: TGTGCCAGCAGCTCAGTAGCGGGAGAGTTAGGGGATACGCAGTATTTT. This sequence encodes CASSSVAGELGDTQYF.